These T cell receptor beta chains were read from a single sample in a study of cytomegalovirus exposure and HLA in healthy donors. Some clones are missing from TCRdb's copy, which holds only in-frame ones; the method was immunoSEQ multiplex PCR. The sample yields approximately 110,000 clones, 82% seen once. The sequenced sample was PBMCs. The receptors were sampled from a woman between 18 and 29 years old in good health and CMV-seronegative. Each CDR3 is given with its conserved first and last residue.

TRBV7-2 | 15 | CASSSRQGPYNEQFF
TRBV4-1 | 14 | CASSQERAGQGYTF
TRBV28 | 12 | CASTGPRRGYTF
TRBV28 | 18 | CASSLISRGGGDFTEAFF
TRBV2 | 14 | CASSNDRDRGQQFF
TRBV30 | 12 | CAWRTSNTEAFF
TRBV27 | 12 | CASSLPGGGYTF
TRBV19 | 15 | CASSSLTGYLNAQHF
TRBV12-5 | 15 | CASGFGSGGQETQYF
TRBV10-1 | 15 | CASSERRALTDTQYF
TRBV15 | 15 | CATSSRGRGRETQYF
TRBV7-2 | 16 | CASSLERSSYNSPLHF
TRBV4-1 | 16 | CASSQEVSGNTGELFF
TRBV6-5 | 15 | CASTRRGGMNTEAFF
TRBV5-1 | 14 | CASSQVRENTEAFF
TRBV28 | 13 | CASSLSEGDTQYF
TRBV6-1 | 16 | CASSEAEGQGRDTQYF
TRBV2 | 14 | CASSGQGDREKLFF
TRBV19 | 15 | CASSIVSSGANVLTF
TRBV6-1 | 13 | CASNRQAGVGYTF
TRBV11-2 | 17 | CASSLGLGAGGRYEQYF
TRBV13 | 19 | CASSRTSGSSRGAYNEQFF
TRBV5-1 | 14 | CASSLAGGIPEAFF
TRBV4-1 | 16 | CASSQDRGSPYNEQFF
TRBV7-8 | 13 | CASSPSLNYGYTF
TRBV5-4 | 17 | CASRFLGQGSIAGELFF
TRBV7-8 | 13 | CASSSTSSATQYF
TRBV29-1 | 13 | CSVRQENTDTQYF
TRBV11-3 | 15 | CASSLDVGRGNEQFF
TRBV6-5 | 12 | CASSRDRHEQYF
TRBV9 | 15 | CASSVGTSSTDTQYF
TRBV6-4 | 13 | CASRKTGGTEAFF
TRBV15 | 17 | CATSRAPVQGSNQPQHF
TRBV7-7 | 14 | CASSLGLAGDQQFF
TRBV10-2 | 12 | CASTGSTDTQYF
TRBV7-2 | 15 | CASSLATGYNTEAFF
TRBV19 | 13 | CASRRQIDQPQHF
TRBV4-3 | 15 | CASSRLGFGPTEAFF
TRBV6-1 | 13 | CASSEPVNYGYTF
TRBV5-1 | 14 | CASSLRDRAGEQYF
TRBV27 | 14 | CASSRLPGFAEAFF
TRBV4-1 | 16 | CASSQGQGARKNIQYF
TRBV13 | 14 | CASSQTGVQETQYF
TRBV10-3 | 15 | CATSARQDDNEKLFF
TRBV7-9 | 14 | CASSLFGQGDEQFF
TRBV5-6 | 13 | CASSLLSGAEAFF
TRBV5-1 | 20 | CASSTLGGLAGSTSTDTQYF
TRBV2 | 16 | CASSVSLAGGPKTQYF
TRBV6-1 | 13 | CASSNDRATEAFF
TRBV4-1 | 16 | CASSQSITGANQPQHF
TRBV6-4 | 13 | CASSERDTGELFF
TRBV11-3 | 18 | CASSFGGGRGAGANVLTF
TRBV7-8 | 14 | CASSPVGRGGEQFF